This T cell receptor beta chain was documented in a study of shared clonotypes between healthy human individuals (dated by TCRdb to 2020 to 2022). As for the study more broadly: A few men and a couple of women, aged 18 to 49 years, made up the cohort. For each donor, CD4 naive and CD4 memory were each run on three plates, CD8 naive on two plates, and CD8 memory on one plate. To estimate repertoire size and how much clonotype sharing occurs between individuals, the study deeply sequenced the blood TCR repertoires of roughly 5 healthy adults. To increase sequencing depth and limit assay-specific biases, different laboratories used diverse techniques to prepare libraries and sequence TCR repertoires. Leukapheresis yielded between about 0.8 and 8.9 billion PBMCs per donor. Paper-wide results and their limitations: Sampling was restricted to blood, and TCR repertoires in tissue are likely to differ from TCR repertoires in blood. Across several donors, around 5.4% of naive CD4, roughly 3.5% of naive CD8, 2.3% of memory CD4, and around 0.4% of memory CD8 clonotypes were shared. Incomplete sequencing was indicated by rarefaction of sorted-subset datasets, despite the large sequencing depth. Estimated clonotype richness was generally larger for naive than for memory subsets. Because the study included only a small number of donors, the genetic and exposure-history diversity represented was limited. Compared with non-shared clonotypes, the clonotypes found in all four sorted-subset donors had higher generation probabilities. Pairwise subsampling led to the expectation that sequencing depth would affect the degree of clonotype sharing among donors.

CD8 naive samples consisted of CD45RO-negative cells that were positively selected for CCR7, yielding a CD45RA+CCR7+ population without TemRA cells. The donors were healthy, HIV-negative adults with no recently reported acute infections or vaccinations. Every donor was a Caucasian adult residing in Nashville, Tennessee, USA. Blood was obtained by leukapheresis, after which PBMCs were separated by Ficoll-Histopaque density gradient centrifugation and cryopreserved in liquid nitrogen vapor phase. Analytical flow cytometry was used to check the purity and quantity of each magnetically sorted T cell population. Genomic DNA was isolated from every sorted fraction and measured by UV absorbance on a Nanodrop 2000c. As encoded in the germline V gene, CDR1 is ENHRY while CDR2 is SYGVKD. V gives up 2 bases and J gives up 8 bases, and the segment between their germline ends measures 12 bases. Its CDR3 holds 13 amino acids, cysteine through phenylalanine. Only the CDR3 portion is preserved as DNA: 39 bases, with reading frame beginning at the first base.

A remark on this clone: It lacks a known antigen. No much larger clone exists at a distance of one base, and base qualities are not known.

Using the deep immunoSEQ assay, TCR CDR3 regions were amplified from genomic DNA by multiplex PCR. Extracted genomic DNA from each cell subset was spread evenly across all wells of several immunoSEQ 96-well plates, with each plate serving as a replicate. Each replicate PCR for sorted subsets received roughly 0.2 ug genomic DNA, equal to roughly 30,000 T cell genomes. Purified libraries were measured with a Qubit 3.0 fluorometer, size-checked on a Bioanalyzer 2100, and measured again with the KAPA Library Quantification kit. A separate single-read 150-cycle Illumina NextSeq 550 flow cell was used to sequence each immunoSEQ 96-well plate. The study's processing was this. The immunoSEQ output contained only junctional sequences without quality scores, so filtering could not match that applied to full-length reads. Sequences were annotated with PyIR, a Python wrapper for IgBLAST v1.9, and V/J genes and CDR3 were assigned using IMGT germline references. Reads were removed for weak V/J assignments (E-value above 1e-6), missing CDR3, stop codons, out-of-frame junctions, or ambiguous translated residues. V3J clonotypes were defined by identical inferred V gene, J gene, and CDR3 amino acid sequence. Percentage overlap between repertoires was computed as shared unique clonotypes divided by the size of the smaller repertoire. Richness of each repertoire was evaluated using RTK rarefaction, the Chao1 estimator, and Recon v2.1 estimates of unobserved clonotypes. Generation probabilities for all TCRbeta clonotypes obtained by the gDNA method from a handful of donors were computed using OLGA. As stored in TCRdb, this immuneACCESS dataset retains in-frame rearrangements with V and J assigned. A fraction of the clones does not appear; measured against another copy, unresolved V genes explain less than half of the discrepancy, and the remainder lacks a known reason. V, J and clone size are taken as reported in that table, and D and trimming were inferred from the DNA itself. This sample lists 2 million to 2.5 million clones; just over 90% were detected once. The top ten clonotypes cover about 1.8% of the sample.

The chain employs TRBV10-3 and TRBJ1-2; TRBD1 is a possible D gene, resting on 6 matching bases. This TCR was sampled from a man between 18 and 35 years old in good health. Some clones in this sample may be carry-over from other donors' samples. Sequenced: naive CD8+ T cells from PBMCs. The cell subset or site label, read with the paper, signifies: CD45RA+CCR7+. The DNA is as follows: TGTGCCATCAGTGAGGACAGGATCATCGGCTACACCTTC. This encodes CAISEDRIIGYTF.